Each of the 5 T cell receptor beta chains below was sequenced from the same sample in a study of PD-L1 blockade in urothelial cancer. Time point: pretreatment peripheral blood. The repertoire was sequenced with immunoSEQ multiplex PCR; TCRdb's copy has only in-frame clones and lacks some. The data show tens of thousands of clones, 65% to 85% seen once. Sample: PBMCs, taken around atezolizumab (anti-PD-L1) treatment. These receptors were taken from a man aged 60-69 years with urothelial cancer.

The V gene is TRBV6-6, the J gene TRBJ1-2; D is unclear. The CDR3 consists of 15 residues. V shed 5 bases and J shed 2 bases, with 15 bases lying between them. CDR1 is MNHNY and CDR2 is SVGAGI in the germline V gene (reference sequence). CDR3: CASSTLGGQNYGYTF. The CDR3 DNA is TGTGCCAGCAGTACTCTGGGAGGTCAGAACTATGGCTACACCTTC.

Note on this clone: Distinct nucleotide sequences in the sample also encode this CDR3. The chain couples TRBV5-1 to TRBJ2-2; 7 nucleotides align to TRBD2. After removal of 5 bases from V and 1 base from J, the junction contained 2 bases not matched to a gene. Germline assignment: CDR1 SGHRS and CDR2 YFSETQ. The CDR3 consists of 14 residues. The CDR3 region has the DNA TGCGCCAGCAGTCTAGCGGTGAACACCGGGGAGCTGTTTTTT. It translates to CASSLAVNTGELFF.

This chain uses TRBV14 with TRBJ2-3; perhaps TRBD2 as D (6 bases). The CDR3 totals 16 residues. The V and J ends lost 4 bases and 3 bases respectively, with 17 bases between them. The germline V gene has CDR1 SGHDN and CDR2 FVKESK. Here the CDR3 reads CASSLHRDLRTDTQYF. The CDR3 DNA reads as TGTGCCAGCAGCCTCCACCGGGACTTGAGGACAGATACGCAGTATTTT.

V and J are TRBV30 and TRBJ1-4; perhaps TRBD1 as D (5 bases). CDR1 GTSNPN and CDR2 SVGIG come from the germline V gene (reference sequence). V lost 5 bases and J 7 bases, leaving 17 bases between the germline ends. The CDR3 length is 14 residues. The CDR3 loop reads CAWCRDGRTEKLFF. CDR3 in DNA: TGTGCCTGGTGCCGGGACGGGAGAACTGAAAAACTGTTTTTT.

The chain has TRBV4-3 and TRBJ1-1; unclear D gene. The CDR3 has 13 amino acids. Germline V gives CDR1 LGHNA, CDR2 YSLEER. The germline V and J ends were trimmed by 1 base and 3 bases, with 6 bases remaining between them. CDR3 nucleotide sequence: TGCGCCAGCAGCCAAGGACACTACACTGAAGCTTTCTTT. Amino acid sequence: CASSQGHYTEAFF.